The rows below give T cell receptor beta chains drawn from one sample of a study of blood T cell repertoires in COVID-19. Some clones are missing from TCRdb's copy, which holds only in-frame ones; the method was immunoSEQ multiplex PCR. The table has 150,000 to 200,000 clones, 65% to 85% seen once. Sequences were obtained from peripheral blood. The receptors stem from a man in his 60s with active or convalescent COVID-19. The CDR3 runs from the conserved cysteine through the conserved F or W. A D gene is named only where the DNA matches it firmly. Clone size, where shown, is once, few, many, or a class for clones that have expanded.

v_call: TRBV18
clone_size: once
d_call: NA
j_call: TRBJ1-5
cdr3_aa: CASGGSSGDQPQHF
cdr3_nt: TGTGCCAGCGGAGGATCTTCTGGGGATCAGCCCCAGCATTTT

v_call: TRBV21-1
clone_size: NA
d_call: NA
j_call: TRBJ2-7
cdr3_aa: CASSRDRRYEQYF
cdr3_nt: TGTGCCAGCAGCCGGGACAGGCGGTACGAGCAGTACTTC

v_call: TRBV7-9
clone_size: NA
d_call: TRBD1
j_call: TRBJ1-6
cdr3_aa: CASSQGQGVSPLHF
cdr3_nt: TGTGCCAGCAGCCAAGGACAGGGTGTTTCACCCCTCCACTTT

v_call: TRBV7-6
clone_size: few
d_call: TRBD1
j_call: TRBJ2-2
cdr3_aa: CASSRTGTANTGELFF
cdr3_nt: TGTGCCAGCAGCCGAACCGGGACAGCGAACACCGGGGAGCTGTTTTTT

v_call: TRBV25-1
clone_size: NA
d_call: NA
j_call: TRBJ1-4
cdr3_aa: CASSDPGHLEKLFF
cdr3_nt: TGTGCCAGCAGTGATCCGGGACACCTCGAAAAACTGTTTTTT

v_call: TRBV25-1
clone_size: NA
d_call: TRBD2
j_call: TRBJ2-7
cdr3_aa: CASSELGTSRPYEQYF
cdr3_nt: TGTGCCAGCAGTGAATTAGGGACTAGCAGACCCTACGAGCAGTACTTC

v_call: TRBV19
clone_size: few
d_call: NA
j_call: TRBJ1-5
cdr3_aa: CASRLLGGDEPQHF
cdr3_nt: TGTGCCAGTAGGCTCCTAGGAGGGGACGAGCCCCAGCATTTT

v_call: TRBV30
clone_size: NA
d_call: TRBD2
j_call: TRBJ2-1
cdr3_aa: CAWSVAGGSPYNEQFF
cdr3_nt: TGTGCCTGGAGTGTAGCGGGAGGGTCCCCATACAATGAGCAGTTCTTC

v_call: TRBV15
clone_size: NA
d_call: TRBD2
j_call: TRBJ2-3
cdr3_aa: CATSRASGRYTDTQYF
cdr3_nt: TGTGCCACCAGCAGAGCTAGCGGGAGGTACACAGATACGCAGTATTTT

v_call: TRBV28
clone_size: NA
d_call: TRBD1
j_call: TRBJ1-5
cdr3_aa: CASRGQGALPQHF
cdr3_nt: TGTGCCAGCAGAGGACAGGGTGCTCTGCCCCAGCATTTT

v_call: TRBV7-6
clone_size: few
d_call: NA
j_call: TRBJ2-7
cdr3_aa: CASSLGQATYEQYF
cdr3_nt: TGTGCCAGCAGCTTAGGGCAGGCGACCTACGAGCAGTACTTC

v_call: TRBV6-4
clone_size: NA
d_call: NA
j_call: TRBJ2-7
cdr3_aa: CASSDATPASDFPYEQYF
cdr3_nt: TGTGCCAGCAGTGACGCCACCCCGGCCTCAGACTTCCCCTACGAGCAGTACTTC